This T cell receptor (beta chain) was found in a study of identical twins. Study-wide results and limits: In drawing conclusions, the study used cross-sectional statistical analysis and did not follow the same donors. It was possible that invariant MAIT and iNKT cells partly confounded the zero-insertion analyses.

On this clonotype itself: Its antigen remains unidentified.

TCRdb re-derived calls from the 5' RACE reads in MiXCR, one entry per CDR3 protein. The data show hundreds of thousands of distinct CDR3 sequences, roughly 26% seen once. The V gene end was trimmed by 6 bases and the J gene end by 0 bases; junction bases not matched to a gene: 3. The CDR3 totals 14 residues. Germline V gene lookup returns CDR1 DFQATT and CDR2 SNEGSKA (reference sequence). The same specimen was also included in a second study, on T cells expressing NK-cell markers. That paper states: The TCR beta repertoires were obtained from sorted CD3+CD56+NKG2C+, CD3+CD56+NKG2C- and CD3+CD56-NKG2C+ T cells.

Sequenced sample: CD4+ T cells sorted from blood. V usage is TRBV20-1 and J usage is TRBJ2-3; 10 bases are a match to TRBD2. The receptor was isolated from a woman younger than 35 in good health. The CDR3 DNA reads TGCAGTGCCCCTAGCGGGGGCAGCACAGATACGCAGTATTTT. Residues: CSAPSGGSTDTQYF.